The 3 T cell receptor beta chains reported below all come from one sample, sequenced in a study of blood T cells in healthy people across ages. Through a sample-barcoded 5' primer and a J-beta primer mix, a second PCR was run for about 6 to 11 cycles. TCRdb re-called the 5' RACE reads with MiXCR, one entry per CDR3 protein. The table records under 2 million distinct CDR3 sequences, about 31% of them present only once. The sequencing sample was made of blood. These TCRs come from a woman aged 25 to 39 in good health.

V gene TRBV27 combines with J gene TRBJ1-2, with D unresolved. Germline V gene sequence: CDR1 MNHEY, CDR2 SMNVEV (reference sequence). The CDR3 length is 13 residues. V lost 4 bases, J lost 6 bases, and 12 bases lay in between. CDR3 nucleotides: TGTGCCAGCAGTTATTCCGTGGCGGATGGCTACACCTTC. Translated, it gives CASSYSVADGYTF.

The CDR3 sequence is CSAPWGETQYF. The CDR3 region has the DNA TGCAGTGCTCCCTGGGGGGAGACCCAGTACTTC. The V and J genes are TRBV20-1 and TRBJ2-5; perhaps D is TRBD1 or TRBD2 (5 bases each). Trimming took off 5 bases at V and 5 bases at J, with 9 bases between the two ends. The CDR3 length is 11 residues. Looked up from germline, CDR1 is DFQATT and CDR2 is SNEGSKA (reference sequence).

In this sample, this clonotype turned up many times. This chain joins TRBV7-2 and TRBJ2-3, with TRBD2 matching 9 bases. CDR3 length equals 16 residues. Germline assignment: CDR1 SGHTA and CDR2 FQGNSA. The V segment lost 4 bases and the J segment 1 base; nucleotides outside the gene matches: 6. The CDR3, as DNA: TGTGCCAGCAGCTCGTTCGGACTAGCGCGCACAGATACGCAGTATTTT. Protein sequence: CASSSFGLARTDTQYF.